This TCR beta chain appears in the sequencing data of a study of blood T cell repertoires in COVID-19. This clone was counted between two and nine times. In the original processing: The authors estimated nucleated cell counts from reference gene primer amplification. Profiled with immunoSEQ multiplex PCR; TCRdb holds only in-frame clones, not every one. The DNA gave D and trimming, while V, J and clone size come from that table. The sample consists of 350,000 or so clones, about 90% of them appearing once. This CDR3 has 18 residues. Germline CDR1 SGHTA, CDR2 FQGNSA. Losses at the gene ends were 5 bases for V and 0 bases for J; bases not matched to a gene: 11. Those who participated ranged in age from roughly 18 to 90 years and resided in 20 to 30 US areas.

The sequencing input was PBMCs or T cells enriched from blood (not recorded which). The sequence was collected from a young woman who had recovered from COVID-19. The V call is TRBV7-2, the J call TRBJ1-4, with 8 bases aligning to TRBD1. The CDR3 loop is CASSRRTGTVATNEKLFF. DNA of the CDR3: TGTGCCAGCAGCCGCCGGACAGGGACCGTTGCAACTAATGAAAAACTGTTTTTT.